This TCR beta chain originates from a study of cytomegalovirus exposure and HLA in healthy donors. A remark on this clone: The antigen remains undetermined.

The study's findings and limits: According to a later analysis, most TCR beta chains associated with CMV appeared HLA-restricted. CMV antigen specificity was confirmed in vitro for a few CMV-associated chains.

The CDR3 loop spans 13 amino acids. V shed 10 bases and J 0 bases; nucleotides not matched to a gene: 3. CDR1 is ENHRY and CDR2 is SYGVKD in the germline V gene. Vbeta (60) and Jbeta (13) primers were used in the PCR. Assay: immunoSEQ multiplex PCR; the TCRdb copy retains only in-frame clones and omits some. This sample has about 120,000 clones, with roughly three fifths found just once. The TCR comes from a woman aged 40-49 years in good health and CMV-seropositive. This sequence joins TRBV10-3 and TRBJ2-3; 8 bases are a match to TRBD2. The source material was PBMCs. The CDR3 sequence: CASRGGSTDTQYF. Here the CDR3 DNA reads TGTGCCAGCCGGGGGGGAAGCACAGATACGCAGTATTTT.